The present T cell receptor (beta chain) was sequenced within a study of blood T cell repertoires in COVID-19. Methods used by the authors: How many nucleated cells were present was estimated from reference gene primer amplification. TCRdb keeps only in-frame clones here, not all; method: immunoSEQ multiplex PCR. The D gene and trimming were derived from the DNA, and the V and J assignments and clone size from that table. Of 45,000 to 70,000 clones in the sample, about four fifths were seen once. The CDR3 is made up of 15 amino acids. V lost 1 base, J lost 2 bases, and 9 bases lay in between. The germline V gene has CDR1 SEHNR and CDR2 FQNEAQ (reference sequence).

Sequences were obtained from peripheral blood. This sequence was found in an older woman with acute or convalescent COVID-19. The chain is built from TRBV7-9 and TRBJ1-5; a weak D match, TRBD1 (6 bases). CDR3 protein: CASSLEGHGNQPQHF. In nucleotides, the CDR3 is TGTGCCAGCAGCTTAGAGGGACACGGCAATCAGCCCCAGCATTTT.